The sequence of this T cell receptor (beta chain) was determined in a study of T cells in narcolepsy. About the research overall: Healthy controls were enrolled alongside patients with narcolepsy type 1 or type 2.

Note on this clone: The antigen remains undetermined.

Study-wide findings and caveats: Healthy controls reportedly lacked the autoreactive clonotypes serially found in patients' blood.

Germline lookup yields CDR1 KGHSH and CDR2 LQKENI. Between the trimmed V and J ends, which lost 4 bases and 6 bases, there was a span of 7 bases. The CDR3 covers 12 residues. Measured with immunoSEQ multiplex PCR; TCRdb has only the in-frame clones, and not every one. The repertoire has around 30,000 clones, about four fifths of them found once; the top ten carry over 0.9%. This clonotype was sampled from a human donor with narcolepsy. The specimen was CD45RA- memory CD4+ T cells from PBMCs. The chain uses TRBV18 and TRBJ2-1; D may be TRBD2 (5 bases). Written as DNA, the CDR3 is TGTGCCAGCTCACAAGAGGGCAATGAGCAGTTCTTC. Translated: CASSQEGNEQFF.